The sequence of this TCR beta chain was determined in a study of T cell changes during pregnancy in multiple sclerosis. Trimming took 5 bases from V and 4 from J; bases not matched to a gene: 5. The germline CDR1 and CDR2 sequences are MNHEY and SVGAGI. The CDR3 totals 14 residues. Sequenced by immunoSEQ multiplex PCR; TCRdb stores in-frame clones only, minus some. The top ten clones hold around 0.75% of a sample with about 72,000 clones, roughly 91% of them seen once. This receptor was identified in a female donor in good health, enrolled as a control in a pregnancy study. The sample was peripheral blood, taken in the third trimester of pregnancy. This chain joins TRBV6-5 and TRBJ1-3, with 7 bases lining up with TRBD1. CDR3: CASSTTGRGNTIYF. The CDR3 DNA is TGTGCCAGCAGTACGACAGGGAGAGGAAACACCATATATTTT.